The present entry profiles one T cell receptor beta chain with its context. Its antigen is still unknown. A much larger clone lies a single base off, so this may be a read error. These data belong to a study of beta chain features in type 1 diabetes. Study-wide context: Age, gender and cell yields were similar between patients and healthy donors. General study points: In all four CD4+ subsets, TCRB CDR3 length was significantly, moderately reduced in type 1 diabetes. Patients' naive, central memory and Treg TCRB repertoires seemed closer to one another than those of healthy donors.

V was clipped by 4 bases and J by 3 bases; unmatched bases: 4. The CDR3 sequence is 15 residues long. Germline V gives CDR1 SGHNT, CDR2 YYREEE (reference sequence). The whole isolated RNA underwent reverse transcription, so sequencing captured expressed TCRB transcripts. Sequencing was performed with immunoSEQ multiplex PCR; in TCRdb, only in-frame clones are kept and a portion is missing. The sample has around 140,000 clones; approximately 9% are singletons. The chain couples TRBV5-4 to TRBJ2-2; 9 bases map to TRBD1. Sequencing input: central memory CD4+ T cells from blood. The receptor comes from a man under 40 with type 1 diabetes. Here the CDR3 DNA reads TGTGCCAGCAGCGTTGGACAGGGGTACACCGGGGAGCTGTTTTTT. This gives the protein CASSVGQGYTGELFF.